Listed below are T cell receptor beta chains from one sample, sequenced in a study of vaccination and CD4 T cells after COVID-19. TCRdb redid the calling of the PCR reads with MiXCR, one entry per CDR3 protein. The repertoire has fewer than 20,000 distinct CDR3 sequences, about 42% of them found once; the top ten carry around 6.9%. No cognate antigen is known for these TCRs. Sequencing was performed on CD4+ T cells from blood, cultured in vitro, taken before SARS-CoV-2 vaccination. The receptors originated from a human donor who had recovered from COVID-19. Each CDR3 is given with its conserved first and last residue. A D gene is named only where the DNA matches it firmly. Clone size is shown for a subset of rows, as once, few, many or a class of expanded clone.

.,TRBJ1-3,once,TRBV28,CATWTAGNTIYF,TGTGCCACTTGGACAGCTGGAAACACCATATATTTT
TRBD2,TRBJ2-7,.,TRBV4-2,CASSQDSTSGVNEQYF,TGTGCCAGCAGCCAAGATTCGACTAGCGGGGTTAACGAGCAGTACTTC
.,TRBJ1-2,.,TRBV7-8,CASSLVVPAEGLDGYTF,TGTGCCAGCAGCTTAGTAGTGCCAGCGGAGGGGTTGGATGGCTACACCTTC
.,TRBJ1-6,.,TRBV10-3,CAISQVAYNSPLHF,TGTGCCATCAGTCAGGTTGCTTATAATTCACCCCTCCACTTT
TRBD2,TRBJ2-3,few,TRBV20-1,CSARRTSGVTDTQYF,TGCAGTGCTAGAAGGACTAGCGGGGTCACAGATACGCAGTATTTT
.,TRBJ1-2,few,TRBV7-9,CASSLDGGTPGYTF,TGTGCCAGCAGCTTAGATGGTGGGACGCCCGGCTACACCTTC
.,TRBJ2-5,.,TRBV19,CASSKTAQETQYF,TGTGCCAGTAGTAAGACAGCCCAAGAGACCCAGTACTTC
TRBD1,TRBJ2-7,.,TRBV11-2,CASSFPRQGKSYEQYF,TGTGCCAGCAGCTTTCCCCGACAGGGAAAATCCTACGAGCAGTACTTC
TRBD1,TRBJ1-1,.,TRBV6-1,CASSEIRDSAEAFF,TGTGCCAGCAGTGAAATCCGGGACAGTGCTGAAGCTTTCTTT
TRBD1,TRBJ1-6,few,TRBV4-3,CASSPTLPRGESYNSPLHF,TGCGCCAGCAGCCCAACCTTACCCAGGGGGGAGTCCTATAATTCACCCCTCCACTTT
.,TRBJ2-2,.,TRBV1,CTSSPPPTVLAGETGELFF,TGCACCAGCAGCCCACCCCCAACGGTACTAGCGGGAGAAACCGGGGAGCTGTTTTTT
TRBD1,TRBJ2-1,.,TRBV2,CASRQGPYNEQFF,TGTGCCAGCCGACAGGGCCCCTACAATGAGCAGTTCTTC
TRBD2,TRBJ2-7,.,TRBV20-1,CSARAASGRTSYEQYF,TGCAGTGCTAGGGCCGCTAGCGGGAGAACATCCTACGAGCAGTACTTC
.,TRBJ2-1,.,TRBV27,CASRPGTSSRNEQFF,TGTGCCAGCAGACCCGGGACTTCATCGAGGAATGAGCAGTTCTTC
.,TRBJ2-2,few,TRBV7-9,CASTPRGRAPTGELFF,TGTGCCAGCACCCCCCGGGGCAGAGCCCCCACCGGGGAGCTGTTTTTT
.,TRBJ2-7,few,TRBV24-1,CATSDSSLAGAEQYF,TGTGCCACCAGTGATTCGTCCTTGGCAGGGGCCGAGCAGTACTTC
.,TRBJ1-2,few,TRBV11-2,CASSLVGAINSYGYTF,TGTGCCAGCAGCTTAGTAGGGGCGATTAATTCCTATGGCTACACCTTC
TRBD2,TRBJ2-3,.,TRBV7-3,CASSASGGRAGDTQYF,TGTGCCAGCAGCGCCAGCGGCGGGAGGGCCGGGGATACGCAGTATTTT
TRBD2,TRBJ2-3,.,TRBV2,CASSDSGGPTDTQYF,TGTGCCAGCAGTGACTCGGGGGGGCCCACAGATACGCAGTATTTT
.,TRBJ1-2,medium-sized,TRBV11-3,CASSLGRNYGYTF,TGTGCCAGCAGCTTGGGCAGGAACTATGGCTACACCTTC
.,TRBJ2-7,once,TRBV11-3,CASSLDNSYEQYF,TGTGCCAGCAGCTTAGACAACTCCTACGAGCAGTACTTC
.,TRBJ2-7,.,TRBV28,CASSVGRRVSPYEQYF,TGTGCCAGCAGTGTTGGTAGAAGGGTATCACCCTACGAGCAGTACTTC
.,TRBJ2-2,.,TRBV19,CASMSLGGGELFF,TGTGCCAGTATGTCCTTGGGCGGCGGGGAGCTGTTTTTT
.,TRBJ2-7,.,TRBV4-2,CASSQEVTDSYEQYF,TGTGCCAGCAGCCAAGAAGTTACAGATTCCTACGAGCAGTACTTC
.,TRBJ2-3,.,TRBV20-1,CSGQEGSTDTQYF,TGCAGTGGTCAAGAGGGGAGCACAGATACGCAGTATTTT
TRBD2,TRBJ2-3,few,TRBV20-1,CSVLPLAGAADTQYF,TGCAGTGTTCTCCCACTAGCGGGAGCAGCAGATACGCAGTATTTT
TRBD2,TRBJ2-3,few,TRBV7-9,CASSRPFTGTSGRNDTQYF,TGTGCCAGCAGCCGACCCTTTACCGGGACTAGCGGGAGAAATGATACGCAGTATTTT
.,TRBJ1-2,.,TRBV19,CASSITGDLLYGYTF,TGTGCCAGTAGTATTACTGGGGACCTACTCTATGGCTACACCTTC
.,TRBJ1-5,few,TRBV24-1,CATSGGARNQPQHF,TGTGCCACCAGTGGGGGGGCGAGAAATCAGCCCCAGCATTTT
TRBD1,TRBJ1-5,.,TRBV28,CASSLDRGHQPQRF,TGTGCCAGCAGTTTGGACAGGGGGCATCAGCCCCAGCGTTTT
TRBD1,TRBJ2-7,.,TRBV11-3,CASSSQRDRAYEQYF,TGTGCCAGCAGCTCCCAGCGGGACAGGGCCTACGAGCAGTACTTC
TRBD1,TRBJ2-7,.,TRBV20-1,CSALPGQATYEQYF,TGCAGTGCTCTTCCGGGACAGGCAACCTACGAGCAGTACTTC
TRBD1,TRBJ1-5,few,TRBV20-1,CSARGTGLWPQHF,TGCAGTGCTAGAGGGACAGGGTTGTGGCCCCAGCATTTT
.,TRBJ2-2,once,TRBV6-4,CASAGQPSNTGELFF,TGTGCCAGCGCGGGACAGCCATCGAACACCGGGGAGCTGTTTTTT
TRBD1,TRBJ2-2,few,TRBV6-1,CASSQSRTGGRTGELFF,TGTGCCAGCAGCCAAAGCCGGACAGGGGGTCGGACCGGGGAGCTGTTTTTT